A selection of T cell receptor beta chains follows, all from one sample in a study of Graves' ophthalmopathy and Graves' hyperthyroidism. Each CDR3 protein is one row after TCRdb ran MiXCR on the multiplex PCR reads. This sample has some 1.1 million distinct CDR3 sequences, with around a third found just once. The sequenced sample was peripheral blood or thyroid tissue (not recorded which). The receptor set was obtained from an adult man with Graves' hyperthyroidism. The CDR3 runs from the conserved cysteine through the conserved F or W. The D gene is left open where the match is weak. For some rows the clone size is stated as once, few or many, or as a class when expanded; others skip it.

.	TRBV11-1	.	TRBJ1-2	TGTGCCAGCAGCAGCACCGGCGGGCAGGGCGCCTATGGCTACACCTTC	CASSSTGGQGAYGYTF
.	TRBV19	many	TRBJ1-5	TGTGCCAGTAGTCCCGTCGGGCAAAATCAGCCCCAGCATTTT	CASSPVGQNQPQHF
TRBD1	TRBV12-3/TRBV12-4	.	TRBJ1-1	TGTGCCAGCAATGTACAGGGGCGGTTGAACACTGAAGCTTTCTTT	CASNVQGRLNTEAFF
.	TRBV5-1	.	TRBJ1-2	TGCGCCAGCAGCTTGGGCGGGGAGGGCGGTGGCTACACCTTC	CASSLGGEGGGYTF
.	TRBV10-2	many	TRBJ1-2	TGCGCCAGCAGTGAAATACAGGGTGGCTACACCTTC	CASSEIQGGYTF
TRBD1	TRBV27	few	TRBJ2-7	TGTGCCATAGGGACAGACGAGCAGTACTTC	CAIGTDEQYF
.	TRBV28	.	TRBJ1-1	TGTGCCAGCAGTACCGGGACACAGAACACTGAAGCTTTCTTT	CASSTGTQNTEAFF
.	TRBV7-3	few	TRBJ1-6	TGTGCCAGCAATGGGGGGGGGTCACCCCTCCACTTT	CASNGGGSPLHF
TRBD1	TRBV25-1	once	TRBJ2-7	TGTGCCAGCAGTGCCACAGGGGGCGGTGACTACGAGCAGTACTTC	CASSATGGGDYEQYF
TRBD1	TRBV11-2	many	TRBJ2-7	TGTGCCAGCAGCCAAGGGACAGTCGAGCAGTACTTC	CASSQGTVEQYF
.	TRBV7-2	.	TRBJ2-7	TGTGCCAGCAGCCCCTGGGCCGTCTCCTACGAGCAGTACTTC	CASSPWAVSYEQYF
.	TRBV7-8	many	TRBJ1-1	TGTGCCAGCAGCTCGGGTCCGAAAATGAACACTGAAGCTTTCTTT	CASSSGPKMNTEAFF
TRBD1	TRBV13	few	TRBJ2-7	TGTGCCAGCAGCTTCTTGACAGGGATGACCTCCTACGAGCAGTACTTC	CASSFLTGMTSYEQYF
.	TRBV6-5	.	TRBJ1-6	TGTGCCAGCAGTTACTCGAGGGCCACCCTGGGGTCACCCCTCCACTTT	CASSYSRATLGSPLHF
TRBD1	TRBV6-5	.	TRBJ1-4	TGTGCCAGCAGTTACTCGATACCAGGGGGAAAACTGTTTTTT	CASSYSIPGGKLFF
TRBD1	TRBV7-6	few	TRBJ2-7	TGTGCCAGCAGCCGGGACCAGGGGGCCTACGAGCAGTACTTC	CASSRDQGAYEQYF
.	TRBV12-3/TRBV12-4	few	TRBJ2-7	TGTGCCAGCAGTTTAGGAGGGTCACCTCCGATCTACGAGCAGTACTTC	CASSLGGSPPIYEQYF
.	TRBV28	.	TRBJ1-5	TGTGCCAGCAACGAAAGGCCCCAGCATTTT	CASNERPQHF
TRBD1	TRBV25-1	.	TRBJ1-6	TGTGCCAGTCGGGACAGGGGGATCAATAATTCACCCCTCCACTTT	CASRDRGINNSPLHF
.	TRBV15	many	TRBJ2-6	TGTGCCACCAGCAGAGACCCCGCCACGGGGGCCAACGTCCTGACTTTC	CATSRDPATGANVLTF
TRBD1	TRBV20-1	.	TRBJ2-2	TGCAGTGCTCCAATGACAGGGCACACCGGGGAGCTGTTTTTT	CSAPMTGHTGELFF
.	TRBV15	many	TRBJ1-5	TGTGCCACCAGCTCACATGGGCAGCCCCAGCATTTT	CATSSHGQPQHF
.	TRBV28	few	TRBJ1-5	TGTGCCAGCAACCTTATCGACAGATATAGCAATCAGCCCCAGCATTTT	CASNLIDRYSNQPQHF
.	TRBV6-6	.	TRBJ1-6	TGTGCCAGCCGATTCCCCAGCGTTAATTCACCCCTCCACTTT	CASRFPSVNSPLHF
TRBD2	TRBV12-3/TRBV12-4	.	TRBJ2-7	TGTGCCAGCAGTTTAGAGCGGGAGTGGCTCGAGCAGTACTTC	CASSLEREWLEQYF
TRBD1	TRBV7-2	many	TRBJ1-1	TGTGCCAGCAGCTCCCAGGGGGGAGCGGGCACTGAAGCTTTCTTT	CASSSQGGAGTEAFF
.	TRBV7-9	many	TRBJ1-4	TGTGCCAGCAGCTTCGGAGAGGCGGATGAAAAACTGTTTTTT	CASSFGEADEKLFF
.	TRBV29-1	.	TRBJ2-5	TGCAGCGTTGTAAAAAGGGGAGGGGGGCGGGAGACCCAGTACTTC	CSVVKRGGGRETQYF
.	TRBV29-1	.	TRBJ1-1	TGCTGCGGCCTACAGGGTTTAGGCACTGAAGCTTTCTTT	CCGLQGLGTEAFF
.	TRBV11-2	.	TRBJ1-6	TGTGCCAGCAGCACTAAAGGGCCACAGGGAGGTGGATATAATTCACCCCTCCACTTT	CASSTKGPQGGGYNSPLHF
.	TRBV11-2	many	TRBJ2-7	TGTGCCAGCAGCGCTTTCCCCTACGAGCAGTACTTC	CASSAFPYEQYF
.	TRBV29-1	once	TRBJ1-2	TGCAGCAGTGAGGTTCAGTTGGGCTACACCTTC	CSSEVQLGYTF
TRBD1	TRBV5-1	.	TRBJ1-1	TGTGCCAGCAGCCAGAGGGACAGGGAGACTGAAGCTTTCTTT	CASSQRDRETEAFF
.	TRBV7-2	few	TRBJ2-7	TGTGCCAGCAGCTTAGGGCGGGATAGGTACGAGCAGTACTTC	CASSLGRDRYEQYF
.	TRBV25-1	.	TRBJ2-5	TGTGCCAGCAGCCTCTTAGGAGCAAGGGGGTTGTACCAAGAGACCCAGTACTTC	CASSLLGARGLYQETQYF
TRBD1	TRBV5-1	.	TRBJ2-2	TGCGCCAGCAGCTTACAGGGGCTCAGCACCGGGGAGCTGTTTTTT	CASSLQGLSTGELFF
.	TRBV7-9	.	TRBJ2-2	TGTGCCAGCAGCATAGAACCCCCCGGGGAGCTGTTTTTT	CASSIEPPGELFF
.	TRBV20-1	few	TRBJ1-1	TGCAGTCCGAGGGGGGGCAGGGAGAACACTGAAGCTTTCTTT	CSPRGGRENTEAFF
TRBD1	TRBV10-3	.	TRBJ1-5	TGTGCCATCAGTTCCGGGACAGAAAGCAATCAGCCCCAGCATTTT	CAISSGTESNQPQHF
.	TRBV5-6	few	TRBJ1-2	TGTGCCAGCAGCCTAAGGATCGGAAACTATGGCTACACCTTC	CASSLRIGNYGYTF
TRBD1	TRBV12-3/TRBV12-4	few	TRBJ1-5	TGTGCCAGCAGCAAGACAGGGGCTCAGCCCCAGCATTTT	CASSKTGAQPQHF
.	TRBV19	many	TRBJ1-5	TGTGCCAGTAGTCCGCAAAAGGGGAGTCAGCCCCAGCATTTT	CASSPQKGSQPQHF
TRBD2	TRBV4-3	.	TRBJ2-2	TGCGCCAGCAGCTCAAGATCGGGACTAGCGGAGACCGGGGAGCTGTTTTTT	CASSSRSGLAETGELFF
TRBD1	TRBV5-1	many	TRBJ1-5	TGCGCCAGCAGCCTGGGACAGGGCAGGGATCAGCCCCAGCATTTT	CASSLGQGRDQPQHF
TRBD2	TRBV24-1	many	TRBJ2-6	TGTGCCACCAGTGATACGGGGGGGGCTGGGGCCAACGTCCTGACTTTC	CATSDTGGAGANVLTF